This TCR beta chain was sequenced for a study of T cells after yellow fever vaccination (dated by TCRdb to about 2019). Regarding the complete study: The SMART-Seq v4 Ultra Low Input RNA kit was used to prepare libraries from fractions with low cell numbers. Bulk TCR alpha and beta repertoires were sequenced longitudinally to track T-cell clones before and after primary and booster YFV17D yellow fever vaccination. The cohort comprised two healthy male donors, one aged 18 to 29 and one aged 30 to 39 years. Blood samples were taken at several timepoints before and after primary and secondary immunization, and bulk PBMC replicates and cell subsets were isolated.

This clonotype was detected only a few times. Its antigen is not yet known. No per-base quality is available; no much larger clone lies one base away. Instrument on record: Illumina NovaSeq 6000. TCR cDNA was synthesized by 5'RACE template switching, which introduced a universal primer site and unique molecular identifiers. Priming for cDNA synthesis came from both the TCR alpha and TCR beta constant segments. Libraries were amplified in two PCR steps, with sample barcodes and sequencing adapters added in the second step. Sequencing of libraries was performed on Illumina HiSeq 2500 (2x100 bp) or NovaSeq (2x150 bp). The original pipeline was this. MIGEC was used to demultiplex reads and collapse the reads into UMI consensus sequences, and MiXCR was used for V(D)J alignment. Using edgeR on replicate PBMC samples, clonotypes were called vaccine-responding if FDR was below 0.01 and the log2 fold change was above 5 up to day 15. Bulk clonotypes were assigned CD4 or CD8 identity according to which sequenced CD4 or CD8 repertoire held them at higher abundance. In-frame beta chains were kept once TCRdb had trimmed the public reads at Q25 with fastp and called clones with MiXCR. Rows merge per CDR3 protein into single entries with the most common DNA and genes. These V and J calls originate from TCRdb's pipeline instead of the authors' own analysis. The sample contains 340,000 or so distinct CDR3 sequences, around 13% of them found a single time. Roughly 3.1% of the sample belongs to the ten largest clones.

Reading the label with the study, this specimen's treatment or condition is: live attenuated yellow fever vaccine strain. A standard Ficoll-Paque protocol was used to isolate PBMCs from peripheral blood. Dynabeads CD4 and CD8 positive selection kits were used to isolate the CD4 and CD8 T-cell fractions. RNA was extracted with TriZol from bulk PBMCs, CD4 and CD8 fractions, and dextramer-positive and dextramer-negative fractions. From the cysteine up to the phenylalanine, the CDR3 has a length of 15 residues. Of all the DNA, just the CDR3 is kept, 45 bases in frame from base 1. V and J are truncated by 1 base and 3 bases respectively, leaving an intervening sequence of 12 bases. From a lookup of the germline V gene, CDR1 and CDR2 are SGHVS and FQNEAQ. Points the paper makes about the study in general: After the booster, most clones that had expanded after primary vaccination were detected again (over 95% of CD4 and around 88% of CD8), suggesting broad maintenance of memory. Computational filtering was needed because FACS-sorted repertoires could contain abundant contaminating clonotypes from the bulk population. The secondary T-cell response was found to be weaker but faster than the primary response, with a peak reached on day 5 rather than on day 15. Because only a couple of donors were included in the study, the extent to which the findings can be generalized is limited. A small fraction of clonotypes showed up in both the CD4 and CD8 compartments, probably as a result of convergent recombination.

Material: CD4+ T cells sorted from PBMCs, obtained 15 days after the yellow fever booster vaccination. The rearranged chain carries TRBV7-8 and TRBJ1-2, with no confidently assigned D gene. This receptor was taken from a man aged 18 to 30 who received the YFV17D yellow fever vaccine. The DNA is TGTGCCAGCAGCTTAGACGTTGGGATCTACTATGGCTACACCTTC. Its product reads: CASSLDVGIYYGYTF.